One and the same sample provided the 27 T cell receptor beta chains below, sequenced in a study of T cell repertoires in cytomegalovirus infection. TCRdb reprocessed the reads with MiXCR, giving one entry per CDR3 protein. Of some 400,000 distinct CDR3 sequences listed, 18% were seen once; the top ten hold 7.5% to 9.5%. Source material: PBMCs. The receptor set was obtained from a human donor in good health (CMV status not recorded). Some clones in this sample may be carry-over from other donors' samples.

This clonotype was found a few times. V gene TRBV10-3 combines with J gene TRBJ1-1; tentatively, D is TRBD1 (5 bases). Germline-derived CDR1 and CDR2 are ENHRY and SYGVKD. The germline V and J ends were trimmed by 2 bases and 5 bases, with 15 bases remaining between them. The CDR3 has 15 amino acids. DNA for the CDR3: TGTGCCATCAGTGAGACCCGGGCGGGGCGGACTGAAGCTTTCTTT. As protein: CAISETRAGRTEAFF.

This clonotype was counted at least ten times. V is TRBV7-6 and J is TRBJ2-2; TRBD1 matches at 8 bases. Germline CDR1 SGHVS, CDR2 FNYEAQ. The V gene end was trimmed by 2 bases and the J gene end by 1 base; junction bases not matched to a gene: 9. CDR3 length: 18 amino acids. CDR3 in DNA: TGTGCCAGCAGCTTACGTGTATCGGGGACAGGGAACACCGGGGAGCTGTTTTTT. This sequence encodes CASSLRVSGTGNTGELFF.

This clonotype was picked up a small number of times. The CDR3 DNA is TGTGCCAGCAGCCTTGACTATCACACAGATACGCAGTATTTT. Amino acid sequence: CASSLDYHTDTQYF. The chain carries TRBV7-2 and TRBJ2-3, with D perhaps matching TRBD2 (5 bases). This CDR3 is 14 amino acids long. The germline V and J ends were trimmed by 5 bases and 2 bases, with 11 bases remaining between them. The germline CDR1 and CDR2 sequences are SGHTA and FQGNSA.

This clonotype was observed a handful of times. V gene TRBV7-9 combines with J gene TRBJ1-5, with D possibly being TRBD1 (6 bases). Trimming stripped 5 bases from V and 1 base from J, with 12 bases between. This CDR3 is built from 15 residues. The germline CDR1 and CDR2 sequences are SEHNR and FQNEAQ (reference sequence). The DNA for the CDR3 is TGTGCCAGCAGCAGAGGACAGACAAGCAATCAGCCCCAGCATTTT. As protein: CASSRGQTSNQPQHF.

V and J are TRBV27 and TRBJ2-1; 11 nucleotides agree with TRBD1. Germline-derived CDR1 and CDR2 are MNHEY and SMNVEV (reference sequence). J was trimmed by 5 bases and V by 6 bases; bases with no gene match: 3. This CDR3 is 14 amino acids long. This chain's CDR3 is CASRADRGHNEQFF. The CDR3 coding sequence is TGTGCCAGCAGGGCGGACAGGGGGCACAATGAGCAGTTCTTC.

A note on this clonotype: The junction departs from the called germline gene at one end, perhaps through a read error. The genes are TRBV2 and TRBJ1-1; D call uncertain. The CDR3 extends over 10 amino acids. Germline V gives CDR1 SNHLY, CDR2 FYNNEI. Here the CDR3 reads CASLNTESFF. DNA for the CDR3: TGTGCCAGCCTGAACACTGAATCTTTCTTT.

This clonotype was seen many times. The chain is built from TRBV7-8 and TRBJ2-4, with TRBD2 matching over 7 bases. V lost 1 base to trimming and J lost 1 base; unmatched junction nucleotides: 7. This CDR3 spans 17 amino acids. Per germline, CDR1 SGHVS and CDR2 FQNEAQ. In DNA, the CDR3 is TGTGCCAGCAGCTTAGAGGGGCGGGAGTGGGCCAAAAACATTCAGTACTTC. Amino acid sequence: CASSLEGREWAKNIQYF. The entire variable domain, with the rest obtained from reference TRBV7-8 and TRBJ2-4, is as follows: GAGVSQSPRYKVAKRGQDVALRCDPISGHVSLFWYQQALGQGPEFLTYFQNEAQLDKSGLPSDRFFAERPEGSVSTLKIQRTQQEDSAVYLCASSLEGREWAKNIQYFGAGTRLSVL.

The CDR3 sequence: CASSRTGPSGGELFF. The CDR3 coding sequence is TGTGCCAGCAGCCGGACAGGGCCCTCGGGCGGGGAGCTGTTTTTT. V and J are TRBV7-7 and TRBJ2-2; 8 bases match TRBD1. The junction had 9 bases not matched to a gene; V was cut back by 5 bases and J by 7 bases. Germline lookup yields CDR1 SSHAT and CDR2 FNYEAQ (reference sequence). CDR3 length equals 15 residues.

This clonotype was observed a few times. This rearrangement joins TRBV19 to TRBJ1-1; D remains ambiguous. The V end lost 2 bases, the J end lost 5 bases, and 15 bases lay between the germline ends. This CDR3 has 15 residues. Germline assignment: CDR1 LNHDA and CDR2 SQIVND (reference sequence). The CDR3 DNA reads TGTGCCAGTAGTATATTCCAGGTGGCGGGAACTGAAGCTTTCTTT. It specifies CASSIFQVAGTEAFF.

In this sample, this clonotype turned up a few times. The chain couples TRBV6-5 to TRBJ2-2, with TRBD1 as a possible D gene (6 bases). The CDR3 runs to 15 residues. Germline CDR1 MNHEY, CDR2 SVGAGI. The V end lost 2 bases, the J end lost 4 bases, and 11 bases lay between the germline ends. CDR3 protein: CASSYRDTTTGELFF. In nucleotides, the CDR3 is TGTGCCAGCAGTTACCGGGACACAACCACCGGGGAGCTGTTTTTT.

This clonotype was seen ten or more times. CDR3 DNA: TGTGCCAGCAGATCGGACGGCACTGAAGCTTTCTTT. This translates into CASRSDGTEAFF. This sequence joins TRBV12-3 or TRBV12-4 and TRBJ1-1; D call uncertain. V shed 6 bases and J shed 4 bases, with 9 bases lying between them. The CDR3 consists of 12 residues.

This clonotype was detected many times. The chain is built from TRBV27 and TRBJ2-3, with 8 positions matching TRBD1. CDR3 size: 20 residues. The V and J ends lost 0 bases and 3 bases, in that order; junction bases with no gene match: 17. Germline lookup yields CDR1 MNHEY and CDR2 SMNVEV (reference sequence). Here the CDR3 reads CASSLSGDRRIRHRTDTQYF. DNA for the CDR3: TGTGCCAGCAGTTTATCCGGGGACAGGCGGATAAGGCACCGGACAGATACGCAGTATTTT.

This clonotype appeared a few times. No conserved phenylalanine or tryptophan ends this CDR3, so it is likely a read error. The DNA is left out, because the CDR3 cannot be placed on it with certainty; the CDR3 is given as TCRdb lists it. The chain uses TRBV6-6 and TRBJ1-1; the table's D call, TRBD1, has no DNA check behind it. Germline lookup yields CDR1 MNHNY and CDR2 SVGAGI (reference sequence). The length of the CDR3 is 12 amino acids, counting both ends. The CDR3 reads CASSYAQGAHAV.

This clonotype occurred a few times. The chain uses TRBV12-3 or TRBV12-4 and TRBJ1-2; perhaps TRBD1 as D (6 bases). The V end lost 6 bases, the J end lost 6 bases, and 14 bases lay between the germline ends. The CDR3 runs 13 residues. The CDR3 sequence is CASRPWGRNGYTF. In DNA, the CDR3 is TGTGCCAGCAGACCTTGGGGGCGAAATGGCTACACCTTC.

This clonotype was counted only a few times. The chain links TRBV11-2 to TRBJ2-5; a weak D match, TRBD2 (6 bases). The germline CDR1 and CDR2 sequences are SGHAT and FQNNGV. The ends were cut back, 1 base at V and 3 bases at J, with 9 bases in the middle. This CDR3 contains 14 residues. For the CDR3, the DNA is TGTGCCAGCAGCTTAGGACTAGAGGAAGAGACCCAGTACTTC. Residues: CASSLGLEEETQYF.

This clonotype was seen many times. The V call is TRBV2, the J call TRBJ2-1; TRBD1 is a possible D gene (5 bases). With 8 bases removed from V and 8 bases from J, the gap between germline ends came to 16 bases. CDR1 SNHLY and CDR2 FYNNEI come from the germline V gene. This CDR3 is built from 13 residues. The CDR3 region is CASSTGAGDEQFF. In DNA form, the CDR3 reads TGTGCCAGCTCCACAGGAGCTGGTGATGAGCAGTTCTTC.

The chain has TRBV2 and TRBJ2-5; 8 nucleotides line up with TRBD2. The V segment lost 11 bases and the J segment 1 base; nucleotides outside the gene matches: 6. The CDR3 extends over 13 amino acids. CDR1 and CDR2 from the germline V gene are SNHLY and FYNNEI. The CDR3 protein is CAAQSGSQETQYF. CDR3 DNA sequence: TGTGCCGCCCAGAGCGGGAGCCAAGAGACCCAGTACTTC.

The V call is TRBV5-1, the J call TRBJ1-5, with TRBD1 identical over 7 bases. Germline values: CDR1 SGHRS, CDR2 YFSETQ. The CDR3 is made up of 15 amino acids. Unmatched junction bases numbered 8, after V lost 3 bases and J lost 5 bases. CDR3 DNA: TGCGCCAGCAGCTCTACAGGGGAGGAATATCAGCCCCAGCATTTT. Translated, it gives CASSSTGEEYQPQHF. Full variable domain (remainder filled in from reference TRBV5-1 and TRBJ1-5): KAGVTQTPRYLIKTRGQQVTLSCSPISGHRSVSWYQQTPGQGLQFLFEYFSETQRNKGNFPGRFSGRQFSNSRSEMNVSTLELGDSALYLCASSSTGEEYQPQHFGDGTRLSIL.

In its sample, this clonotype was seen many times. This chain connects TRBV7-9 to TRBJ1-1, with D perhaps matching TRBD1 (6 bases). V lost 0 bases and J 1 base, leaving 6 bases between the germline ends. Germline V gene data show CDR1 as SEHNR and CDR2 as FQNEAQ (reference sequence). The CDR3 is 14 amino acids. CDR3 nucleotides: TGTGCCAGCAGCTTAGCGGGGGCGAACACTGAAGCTTTCTTT. It encodes CASSLAGANTEAFF.

This clonotype came up a few times. The chain is built from TRBV4-1 and TRBJ2-5, with TRBD1 as a possible D gene (7 bases). Germline V CDR1 and CDR2: MGHRA, YSYEKL. The CDR3 totals 14 residues. Trimming took off 1 base at V and 7 bases at J, with 13 bases between the two ends. For the CDR3, the DNA is TGCGCCAGCAGCCAAGTTTCTCAGGGGGGGACCCAGTACTTC. This codes for CASSQVSQGGTQYF.

In its sample, this clonotype was seen many times. This rearrangement joins TRBV12-5 to TRBJ2-7; no clear D gene. Germline CDR1 is LGHNT and CDR2 is FRNRAP. This CDR3 comprises 12 residues. V lost 2 bases and J lost 3, with 5 bases in between. Here the CDR3 reads CASGLPNYEQYF. CDR3 DNA: TGTGCTAGTGGTTTGCCCAACTACGAGCAGTACTTC. The full variable domain, with the rest looked up from reference TRBV12-5 and TRBJ2-7, is DARVTQTPRHKVTEMGQEVTMRCQPILGHNTVFWYRQTMMQGLELLAYFRNRAPLDDSGMPKDRFSAEMPDATLATLKIQPSEPRDSAVYFCASGLPNYEQYFGPGTRLTVT.

The chain employs TRBV20-1 and TRBJ1-2; D is ambiguous. The V end lost 0 bases, the J end lost 4 bases, and 9 bases lay between the germline ends. Germline V gives CDR1 DFQATT, CDR2 SNEGSKA (reference sequence). There are 13 residues in the CDR3. CDR3 in DNA: TGCAGTGCTAGAGATCTATCAGCCTATGGCTACACCTTC. Translation gives CSARDLSAYGYTF.

The genes are TRBV19 and TRBJ1-1; the match to TRBD1 covers 9 bases. Germline values: CDR1 LNHDA, CDR2 SQIVND (reference sequence). The length of the CDR3 is 17 residues. The V and J ends lost 4 bases and 4 bases, in that order; junction bases with no gene match: 13. CDR3 loop: CASSSFGTGILGTEAFF. The CDR3 region has the DNA TGTGCCAGTAGTAGCTTCGGGACAGGGATTTTGGGCACTGAAGCTTTCTTT. Supplemented by reference TRBV19 and TRBJ1-1, the full variable domain reads DGGITQSPKYLFRKEGQNVTLSCEQNLNHDAMYWYRQDPGQGLRLIYYSQIVNDFQKGDIAEGYSVSREKKESFPLTVTSAQKNPTAFYLCASSSFGTGILGTEAFFGQGTRLTVV.

This clonotype was counted a few times. The J gene is TRBJ2-2, the V gene TRBV30; D gene uncertain. V lost 3 bases and J 6 bases, leaving 11 bases between the germline ends. There are 13 residues in the CDR3. CDR1 is GTSNPN, CDR2 SVGIG, per germline (reference sequence). CDR3 loop: CAWRVGLAGELFF. For the CDR3, the DNA is TGTGCCTGGAGGGTGGGCCTAGCCGGGGAGCTGTTTTTT.

This clonotype was found many times. This chain connects TRBV7-8 to TRBJ2-7, with 9 nucleotides matching TRBD2. The CDR3 is made up of 17 amino acids. V was pared by 0 bases and J by 3 bases, with 9 bases of the junction left unmatched. The germline V gene encodes CDR1 SGHVS and CDR2 FQNEAQ. The CDR3 sequence: CASSLAQGSGGHYEQYF. DNA for the CDR3: TGTGCCAGCAGCTTAGCCCAGGGTAGCGGGGGCCACTACGAGCAGTACTTC.

This clonotype was detected a few times. The chain recombines TRBV9 with TRBJ2-3; TRBD2 aligns across 8 bases. Germline V gene sequence: CDR1 SGDLS, CDR2 YYNGEE. This CDR3 region has 15 residues. The J segment lost 2 bases and the V segment lost 5 bases, leaving 7 bases of the junction unmatched. The CDR3 protein is CASRGTSGDTDTQYF. As DNA, the CDR3 is TGTGCCAGCAGAGGCACTAGCGGAGACACAGATACGCAGTATTTT.

The chain combines TRBV10-2 with TRBJ1-6; 9 bases agree with TRBD1. V lost 8 bases, J lost 6 bases, and 2 bases stayed unmatched. Germline values: CDR1 WSHSY, CDR2 SAAADI. The CDR3 runs 13 residues. The CDR3 loop reads CASQTGGNSPLHF. CDR3 sequence (DNA): TGCGCCAGCCAGACAGGGGGTAATTCACCCCTCCACTTT.